This entry lists 15 T cell receptor beta chains sequenced from one sample in a study of cytotoxic CD8 clonotypes in ibrutinib-treated CLL (dated by TCRdb to the early 2020s). The time point tag for this specimen amounts to: around 2 years on ibrutinib. Library prep was done by the immunoSEQ multiplex PCR assay. Here the immuneACCESS table is served through TCRdb, limited to in-frame sequences with V and J called. Missing clones are a known gap in these copies; in checked studies unresolved V genes cover under half, and the rest lacks a known reason. For this sample there are around 250,000 clones; 70% appear just once. The top ten clonotypes cover less than 20% of the sample. Sequencing was performed on PBMCs, taken after 24 months of ibrutinib treatment. Source of these receptors: a human donor with chronic lymphocytic leukemia.

V gene TRBV30 combines with J gene TRBJ2-1; 10 nucleotides line up with TRBD1. Looked up from germline, CDR1 is GTSNPN and CDR2 is SVGIG (reference sequence). J was trimmed by 6 bases and V by 0 bases; bases with no gene match: 2. This CDR3 region has 14 residues. The CDR3 reads CAWSVGQGSNEQFF. Here the CDR3 DNA reads TGTGCCTGGAGTGTGGGACAGGGGAGCAATGAGCAGTTCTTC.

The chain couples TRBV7-2 to TRBJ1-1; D unclear. Germline lookup yields CDR1 SGHTA and CDR2 FQGNSA. Deletions cut 3 bases from V and 6 bases from J, with 11 bases between. CDR3 length: 13 residues. DNA of the CDR3: TGTGCCAGCAGCTTCTCCTCGCCCTCTGAAGCTTTCTTT. Its protein product is CASSFSSPSEAFF.

V usage is TRBV7-3 and J usage is TRBJ2-1; no reliable D call. Germline assignment: CDR1 SGHTA and CDR2 FQGTGA. The CDR3 covers 15 residues. V lost 3 bases and J lost 4, with 13 bases in between. The CDR3 bases are TGTGCCAGCAGCTTCAATCCAGGCACTTACAATGAGCAGTTCTTC. This translates into CASSFNPGTYNEQFF. The variable domain in full, with the rest retrieved from reference TRBV7-3 and TRBJ2-1, is GAGVSQTPSNKVTEKGKYVELRCDPISGHTALYWYRQSLGQGPEFLIYFQGTGAADDSGLPNDRFFAVRPEGSVSTLKIQRTERGDSAVYLCASSFNPGTYNEQFFGPGTRLTVL.

This sequence joins TRBV15 and TRBJ2-5; D remains ambiguous. Germline V gene sequence: CDR1 LNHNV, CDR2 YYDKDF (reference sequence). Trimming took 0 bases from V and 7 from J, leaving 15 bases between them. This CDR3 has 15 amino acids. CDR3 DNA: TGTGCCACCAGCAGAGATAGGTACACTGATGGGACCCAGTACTTC. Its protein is CATSRDRYTDGTQYF.

The V call is TRBV7-2, the J call TRBJ2-1, with D perhaps TRBD2 (7 bases). Between the trimmed V and J ends, which lost 11 bases and 4 bases, there was a span of 15 bases. The germline CDR1 and CDR2 sequences are SGHTA and FQGNSA. CDR3 length equals 13 residues. The CDR3 reads CAAGAVNYNEQFF. CDR3 DNA sequence: TGTGCCGCGGGGGCGGTTAATTACAATGAGCAGTTCTTC.

The rearrangement uses TRBV9 and TRBJ1-5; no clear D. The CDR3 sequence is 13 residues long. Germline V CDR1 and CDR2: SGDLS, YYNGEE. Trimming removed 3 bases from V and 0 bases from J, with 4 bases in between. CDR3 protein: CASSANSNQPQHF. CDR3 nucleotides: TGTGCCAGCAGCGCTAATAGCAATCAGCCCCAGCATTTT.

V usage is TRBV7-2 and J usage is TRBJ1-2; tentative D call: TRBD1 (5 bases). Trimming removed 3 bases from V and 4 bases from J, with 18 bases in between. From germline, CDR1 is SGHTA and CDR2 FQGNSA. This CDR3 comprises 16 residues. Written as DNA, the CDR3 is TGTGCCAGCAGCTTGGCCACAGGATTCGGCATCTATGGCTACACCTTC. It is translated as CASSLATGFGIYGYTF.

The V and J genes are TRBV7-9 and TRBJ2-1; D is possibly TRBD1 (6 bases). Germline values: CDR1 SEHNR, CDR2 FQNEAQ (reference sequence). V was trimmed by 8 bases and J by 6 bases, leaving 8 bases between them. The CDR3 spans 11 residues. In nucleotides, the CDR3 is TGTGCCAGCCAGGGGAGCAATGAGCAGTTCTTC. This encodes CASQGSNEQFF.

The chain links TRBV2 to TRBJ2-5; no clear D. CDR3 length: 15 amino acids. The germline CDR1 and CDR2 sequences are SNHLY and FYNNEI. Trimming cost V 0 bases and J 3 bases, with 11 bases left between them. Here the CDR3 reads CASSEAETFKETQYF. The CDR3 region has the DNA TGTGCCAGCAGTGAAGCTGAGACATTCAAAGAGACCCAGTACTTC.

The chain uses TRBV7-3 and TRBJ2-7; 8 bases agree with TRBD2. The CDR3 is 17 amino acids. With V trimmed by 2 bases and J by 0 bases, 9 bases remained unmatched. Germline lookup yields CDR1 SGHTA and CDR2 FQGTGA. This CDR3 reads CASSLVGVAGFSYEQYF. The CDR3 DNA follows: TGTGCCAGCAGCTTAGTCGGGGTAGCGGGATTCTCCTACGAGCAGTACTTC.

CDR3 amino acids: CASTHRQDPSYEQYF. CDR3 in DNA: TGTGCCAGCACCCACCGACAGGATCCTTCCTACGAGCAGTACTTC. The V call is TRBV11-2, the J call TRBJ2-7; D possibly corresponds to TRBD1 (6 bases). Trimming removed 7 bases at V and 1 base at J, with 17 bases between. CDR3 length equals 15 residues. CDR1 SGHAT and CDR2 FQNNGV come from the germline V gene.

The chain recombines TRBV7-9 with TRBJ1-6, with a weak D call TRBD1 (6 bases). The CDR3 length is 14 residues. Between the trimmed V and J ends, which lost 1 base and 8 bases, there was a span of 9 bases. From germline, CDR1 is SEHNR and CDR2 FQNEAQ (reference sequence). Here the CDR3 reads CASSLGGQYSPLHF. CDR3 coding DNA: TGTGCCAGCAGCTTAGGGGGGCAGTATTCACCCCTCCACTTT.

The chain couples TRBV5-4 to TRBJ2-7; D might be TRBD1 or TRBD2, each matching 5 bases. The CDR3 sequence is 14 residues long. Looked up from germline, CDR1 is SGHNT and CDR2 is YYREEE (reference sequence). V was cut by 1 base and J by 7 bases, with 15 bases left in between. The CDR3 here is CASSLPVGGAEQYF. The CDR3 region has the DNA TGTGCCAGCAGCTTGCCCGTTGGGGGAGCTGAGCAGTACTTC. Drawing the rest from reference TRBV5-4 and TRBJ2-7, the complete variable domain is ETGVTQSPTHLIKTRGQQVTLRCSSQSGHNTVSWYQQALGQGPQFIFQYYREEENGRGNFPPRFSGLQFPNYSSELNVNALELDDSALYLCASSLPVGGAEQYFGPGTRLTVT.

In DNA, the CDR3 is TGTGCCAGCAGCTTAATAGGACTGTCTTTGACAGATACGCAGTATTTT. Its translation is CASSLIGLSLTDTQYF. The V call is TRBV7-9, the J call TRBJ2-3; tentative D call: TRBD2 (5 bases). Germline V CDR1 and CDR2: SEHNR, FQNEAQ (reference sequence). V was cut by 2 bases and J by 3 bases, with 15 bases left in between. CDR3 size: 16 residues.

V and J are TRBV7-8 and TRBJ1-5; no clear D gene. Germline-derived CDR1 and CDR2 are SGHVS and FQNEAQ. The ends were cut back, 10 bases at V and 1 base at J, with 17 bases in the middle. There are 15 residues in the CDR3. CDR3 bases: TGTGCCACCTCGGAAGTCCTCGCCAGCAATCAGCCCCAGCATTTT. Translated: CATSEVLASNQPQHF.